Described below is a single TCR beta chain sequence and its context. Survey-level TCR beta sequencing used the immunoSEQ assay. Measured with immunoSEQ multiplex PCR; TCRdb has only the in-frame clones, and not every one. Here the sample spans around 50,000 clones, approximately 93% being singletons. CDR3 length: 13 residues. Trimming pared 4 bases from V and 9 bases from J, leaving 13 bases between. The germline V gene encodes CDR1 SGHDN and CDR2 FVKESK. The clonotype comes from a man between 40 and 49 years old with rheumatoid arthritis. The sequenced sample was PBMCs. The J gene is TRBJ1-5, the V gene TRBV14; perhaps TRBD1 as D (5 bases). The CDR3 nucleotides read TGTGCCAGCAGCCCGTCATGGGGGGGGCCCCAGCATTTT. This encodes CASSPSWGGPQHF. Together with reference TRBV14 and TRBJ1-5, the CDR3 gives the full variable domain: EAGVTQFPSHSVIEKGQTVTLRCDPISGHDNLYWYRRVMGKEIKFLLHFVKESKQDESGMPNNRFLAERTGGTYSTLKVQPAELEDSGVYFCASSPSWGGPQHFGDGTRLSIL.